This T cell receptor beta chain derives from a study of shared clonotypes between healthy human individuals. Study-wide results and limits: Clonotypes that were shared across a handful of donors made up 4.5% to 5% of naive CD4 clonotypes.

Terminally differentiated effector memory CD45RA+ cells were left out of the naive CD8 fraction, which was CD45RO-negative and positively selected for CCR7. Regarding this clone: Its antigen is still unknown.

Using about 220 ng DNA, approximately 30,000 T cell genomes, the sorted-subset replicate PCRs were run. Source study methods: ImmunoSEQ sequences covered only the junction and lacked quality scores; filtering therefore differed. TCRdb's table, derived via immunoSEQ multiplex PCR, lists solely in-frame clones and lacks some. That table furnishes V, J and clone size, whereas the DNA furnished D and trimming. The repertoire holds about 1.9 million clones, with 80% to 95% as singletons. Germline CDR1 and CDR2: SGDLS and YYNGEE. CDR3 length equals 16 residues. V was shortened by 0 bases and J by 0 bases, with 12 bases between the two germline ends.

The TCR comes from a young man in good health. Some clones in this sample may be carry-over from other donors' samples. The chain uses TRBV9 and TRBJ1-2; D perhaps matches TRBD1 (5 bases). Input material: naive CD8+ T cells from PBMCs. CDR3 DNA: TGTGCCAGCAGCGTAGCGCCAGGGCTAGCTAACTATGGCTACACCTTC. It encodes CASSVAPGLANYGYTF.